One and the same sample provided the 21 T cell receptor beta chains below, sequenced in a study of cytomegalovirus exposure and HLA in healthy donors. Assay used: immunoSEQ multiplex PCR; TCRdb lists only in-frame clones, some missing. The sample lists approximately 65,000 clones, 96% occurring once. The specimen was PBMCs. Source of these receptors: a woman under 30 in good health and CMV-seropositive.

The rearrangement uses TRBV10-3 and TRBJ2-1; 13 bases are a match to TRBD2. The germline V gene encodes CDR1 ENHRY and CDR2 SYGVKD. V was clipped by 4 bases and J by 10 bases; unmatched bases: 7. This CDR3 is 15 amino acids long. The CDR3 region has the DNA TGTGCCATCAGTGCGGGACTAGCGGGATTGAGGGAGCAGTTCTTC. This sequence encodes CAISAGLAGLREQFF.

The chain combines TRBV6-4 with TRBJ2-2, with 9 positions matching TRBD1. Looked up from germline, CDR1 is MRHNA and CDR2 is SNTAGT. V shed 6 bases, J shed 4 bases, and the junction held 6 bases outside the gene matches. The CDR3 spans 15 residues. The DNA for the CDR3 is TGTGCCAGCAGAGCAACAGGGGGCGGCACCGGGGAGCTGTTTTTT. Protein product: CASRATGGGTGELFF.

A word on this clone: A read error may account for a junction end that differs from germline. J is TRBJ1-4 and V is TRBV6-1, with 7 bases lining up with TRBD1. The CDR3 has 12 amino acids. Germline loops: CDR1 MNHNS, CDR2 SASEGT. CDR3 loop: CASSEGDRALDF. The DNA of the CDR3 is TGTGCCAGCAGTGAAGGAGACAGGGCCCTAGATTTT.

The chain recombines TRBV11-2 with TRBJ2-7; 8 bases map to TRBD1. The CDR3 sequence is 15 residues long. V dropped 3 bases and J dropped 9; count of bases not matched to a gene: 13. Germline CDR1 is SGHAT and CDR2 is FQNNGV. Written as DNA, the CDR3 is TGTGCCAGCAGCTTTCGACAGGGGATACTACGTGGGCAGTACTTC. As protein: CASSFRQGILRGQYF.

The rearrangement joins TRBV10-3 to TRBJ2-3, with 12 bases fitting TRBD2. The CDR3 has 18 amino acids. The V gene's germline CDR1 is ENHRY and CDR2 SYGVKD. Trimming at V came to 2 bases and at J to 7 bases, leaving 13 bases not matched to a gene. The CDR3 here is CAISEPLLTSGRTYTQYF. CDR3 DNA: TGTGCCATCAGTGAGCCCTTACTTACTAGCGGGAGGACTTATACGCAGTATTTT.

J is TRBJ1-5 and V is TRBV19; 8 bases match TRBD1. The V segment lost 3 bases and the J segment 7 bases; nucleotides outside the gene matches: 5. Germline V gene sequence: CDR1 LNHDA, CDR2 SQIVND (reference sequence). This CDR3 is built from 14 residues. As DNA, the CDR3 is TGTGCCAGTAGTATCGACAGGGGATGGCAGCCCCAGCATTTT. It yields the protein CASSIDRGWQPQHF.

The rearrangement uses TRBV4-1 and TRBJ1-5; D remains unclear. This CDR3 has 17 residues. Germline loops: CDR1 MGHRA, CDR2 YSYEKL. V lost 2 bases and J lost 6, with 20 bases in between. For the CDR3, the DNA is TGCGCCAGCAGCCAATCTAGGCCGGGGTCGGTTACTCAGCCCCAGCATTTT. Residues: CASSQSRPGSVTQPQHF.

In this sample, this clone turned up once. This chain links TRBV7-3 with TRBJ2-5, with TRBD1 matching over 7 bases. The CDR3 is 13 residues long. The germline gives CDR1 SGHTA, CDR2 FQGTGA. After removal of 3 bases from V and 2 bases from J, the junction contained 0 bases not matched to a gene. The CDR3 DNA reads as TGTGCCAGCAGCTTGGGACAGCAAGAGACCCAGTACTTC. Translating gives CASSLGQQETQYF.

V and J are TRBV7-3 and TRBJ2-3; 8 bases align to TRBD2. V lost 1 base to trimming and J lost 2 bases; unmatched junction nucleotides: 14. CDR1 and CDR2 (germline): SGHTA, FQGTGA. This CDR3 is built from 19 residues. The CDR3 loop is CASSLIAGQVVGHTDTQYF. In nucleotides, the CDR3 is TGTGCCAGCAGCTTAATAGCGGGACAAGTTGTGGGACACACAGATACGCAGTATTTT. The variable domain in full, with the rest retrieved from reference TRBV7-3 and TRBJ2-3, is GAGVSQTPSNKVTEKGKYVELRCDPISGHTALYWYRQSLGQGPEFLIYFQGTGAADDSGLPNDRFFAVRPEGSVSTLKIQRTERGDSAVYLCASSLIAGQVVGHTDTQYFGPGTRLTVL.

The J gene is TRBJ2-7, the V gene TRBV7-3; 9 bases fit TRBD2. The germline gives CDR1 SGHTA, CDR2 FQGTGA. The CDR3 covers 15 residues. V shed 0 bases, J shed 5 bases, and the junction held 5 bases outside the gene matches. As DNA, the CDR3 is TGTGCCAGCAGCTTAACGGCGGGAGGGCCCCACGAGCAGTACTTC. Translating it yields CASSLTAGGPHEQYF.

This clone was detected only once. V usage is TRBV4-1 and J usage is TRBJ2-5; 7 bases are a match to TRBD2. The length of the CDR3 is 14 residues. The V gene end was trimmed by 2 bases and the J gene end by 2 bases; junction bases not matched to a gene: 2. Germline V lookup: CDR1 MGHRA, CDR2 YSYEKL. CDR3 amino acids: CASSQRRGQETQYF. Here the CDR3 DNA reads TGCGCCAGCAGCCAACGGCGGGGGCAAGAGACCCAGTACTTC.

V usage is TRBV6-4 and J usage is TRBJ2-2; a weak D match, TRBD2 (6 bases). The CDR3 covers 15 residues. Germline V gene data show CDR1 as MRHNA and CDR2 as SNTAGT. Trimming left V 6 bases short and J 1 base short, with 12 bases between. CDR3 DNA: TGTGCCAGCAGCCCCGAGGGAGGGAACACCGGGGAGCTGTTTTTT. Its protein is CASSPEGGNTGELFF.

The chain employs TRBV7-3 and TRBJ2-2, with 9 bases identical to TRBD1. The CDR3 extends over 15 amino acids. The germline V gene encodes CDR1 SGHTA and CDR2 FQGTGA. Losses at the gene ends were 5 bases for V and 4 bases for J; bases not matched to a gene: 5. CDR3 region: CASSPPDRGTGELFF. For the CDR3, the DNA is TGTGCCAGCAGCCCGCCGGACAGGGGCACCGGGGAGCTGTTTTTT.

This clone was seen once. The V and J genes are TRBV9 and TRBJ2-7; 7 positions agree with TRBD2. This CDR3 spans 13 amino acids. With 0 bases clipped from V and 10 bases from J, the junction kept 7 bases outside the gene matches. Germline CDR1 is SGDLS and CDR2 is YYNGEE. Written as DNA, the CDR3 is TGTGCCAGCAGCGTAGGGGGCGGGGGTGTACAGTACTTC. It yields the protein CASSVGGGGVQYF.

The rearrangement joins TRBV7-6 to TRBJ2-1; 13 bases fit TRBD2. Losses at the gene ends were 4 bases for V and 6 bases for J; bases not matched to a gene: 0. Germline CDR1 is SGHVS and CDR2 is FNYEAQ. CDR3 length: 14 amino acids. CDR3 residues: CASSWTSGSNEQFF. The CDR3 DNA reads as TGTGCCAGCAGCTGGACTAGCGGGAGCAATGAGCAGTTCTTC.

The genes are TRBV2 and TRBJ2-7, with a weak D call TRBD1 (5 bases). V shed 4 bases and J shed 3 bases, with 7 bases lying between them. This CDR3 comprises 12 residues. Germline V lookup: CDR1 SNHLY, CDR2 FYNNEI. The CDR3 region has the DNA TGTGCCAGCAGTGGACAGTACTACGAGCAGTACTTC. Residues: CASSGQYYEQYF.

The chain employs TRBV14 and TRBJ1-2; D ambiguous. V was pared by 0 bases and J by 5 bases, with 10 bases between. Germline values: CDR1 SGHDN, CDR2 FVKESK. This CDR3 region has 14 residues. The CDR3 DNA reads TGTGCCAGCAGCCAAGATCGAAGGGAGTATGGCTACACCTTC. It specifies CASSQDRREYGYTF.

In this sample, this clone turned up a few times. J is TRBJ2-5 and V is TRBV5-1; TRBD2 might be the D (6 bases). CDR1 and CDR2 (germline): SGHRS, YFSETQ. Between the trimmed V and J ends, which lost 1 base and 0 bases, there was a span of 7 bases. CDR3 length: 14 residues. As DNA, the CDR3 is TGCGCCAGCAGCTTGAGCGGGCACCAAGAGACCCAGTACTTC. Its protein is CASSLSGHQETQYF.

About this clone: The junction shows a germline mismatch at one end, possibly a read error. This CDR3 reads CASREDSNPAYNEQFF. Written as DNA, the CDR3 is TGTGCCAGCAGGGAAGACAGCAACCCAGCCTACAATGAGCAGTTCTTC. The chain combines TRBV6-1 with TRBJ2-1; tentatively, D is TRBD1 (5 bases). The CDR3 contains 16 residues. In germline, CDR1 is MNHNS, CDR2 SASEGT.

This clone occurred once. The CDR3 DNA reads as TGCAGCGGAGCGGTTGGGAATGAGCAGTTCTTC. It yields the protein CSGAVGNEQFF. The chain couples TRBV29-1 to TRBJ2-1, with D perhaps TRBD2 (5 bases). With 7 bases removed from V and 7 bases from J, the gap between germline ends came to 11 bases. This CDR3 spans 11 amino acids. The germline V gene encodes CDR1 SQVTM and CDR2 ANQGSEA.

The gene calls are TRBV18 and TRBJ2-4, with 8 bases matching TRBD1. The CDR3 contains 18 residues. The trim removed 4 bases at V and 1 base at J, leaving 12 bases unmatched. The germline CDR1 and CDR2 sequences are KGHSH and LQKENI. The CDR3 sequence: CASSRDGTGLGAKNIQYF. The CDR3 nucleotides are TGTGCCAGCTCACGCGATGGGACAGGCCTCGGGGCCAAAAACATTCAGTACTTC.